The rows below give T cell receptor beta chains drawn from one sample of a study of T cell responses to AZD1222 COVID-19 vaccine. Sequencing was performed with immunoSEQ multiplex PCR; in TCRdb, only in-frame clones are kept and a portion is missing. The table lists about 270,000 clones, approximately 94% of them singletons. Material: peripheral blood, obtained 28 days after the second AZD1222 dose. The receptors originated from an adult who received the AZD1222 COVID-19 vaccine. Both conserved end residues are part of each CDR3. The D gene is left open where the match is weak. Clone size is given for some rows only: seen once, a few or many times, or a class if the clone is expanded.

clone size	D gene	V gene	J gene	CDR3 DNA	CDR3 protein
.	.	TRBV28	TRBJ1-1	TGTGCCAGCAGTTTTAGGAGAAACACTGAAGCTTTCTTT	CASSFRRNTEAFF
.	.	TRBV7-8	TRBJ2-7	TGTGCCAGCAGCTTGGGCGGAGTCTACGAGCAGTACTTC	CASSLGGVYEQYF
.	TRBD2	TRBV10-1	TRBJ2-1	TGCGCCAGCAGTGAGGGCAGCGGGGGATACAATGAGCAGTTCTTC	CASSEGSGGYNEQFF
.	.	TRBV12-5	TRBJ2-1	TGTGCTAGTGGTTTCGGGCTCTCGTACAATGAGCAGTTCTTC	CASGFGLSYNEQFF
.	.	TRBV14	TRBJ2-3	TGTGCCAGCAGCCAAGGAATTTCTAGACCCGATACGCAGTATTTT	CASSQGISRPDTQYF
.	TRBD1	TRBV7-2	TRBJ2-4	TGTGCCAGCAGCTTAGGGAACCGGGACAGGGACAAAAACATTCAGTACTTC	CASSLGNRDRDKNIQYF
.	.	TRBV6-2/TRBV6-3	TRBJ2-2	TGTGCCAGCAGTTACCCTATAACCGGGGAGCTGTTTTTT	CASSYPITGELFF
.	TRBD2	TRBV4-1	TRBJ2-7	TGCGCCAGCAGCCATACTAGCGGGGGCCCCAAGTCCCCCTACGAGCAGTACTTC	CASSHTSGGPKSPYEQYF
.	.	TRBV3-1/TRBV3-2	TRBJ1-5	TGTGCCAGCAGCCAAGGTAGCAATCAGCCCCAGCATTTT	CASSQGSNQPQHF
.	TRBD2	TRBV13	TRBJ2-5	TGTGCCGGCTCCCGCCGGACTAGCGGTTCTCAAGAGACCCAGTACTTC	CAGSRRTSGSQETQYF
.	.	TRBV24-1	TRBJ2-2	TGTGCCACCAGTTATCTAGACACCGGGGAGCTGTTTTTT	CATSYLDTGELFF
.	.	TRBV29-1	TRBJ2-1	TGCAGCGTTGAAGGCTACAATGAGCAGTTCTTC	CSVEGYNEQFF
.	TRBD1	TRBV27	TRBJ2-4	TGTGCCAGCAGTCCACTGGGGGACAGGGACCAAAACATTCAGTACTTC	CASSPLGDRDQNIQYF
once	.	TRBV9	TRBJ2-7	TGTGCCAGCAGCGTAGGGTCAGGGGTATGGTACGAGCAGTACTTC	CASSVGSGVWYEQYF
.	.	TRBV24-1	TRBJ2-3	TGTGCCACCAGTGATTTAAAGGCAGGGAAAAGAGATACGCAGTATTTT	CATSDLKAGKRDTQYF
.	TRBD2	TRBV18	TRBJ2-1	TGTGCCAGCTCACCCCTGCGGGGGACCTCCTACAATGAGCAGTTCTTC	CASSPLRGTSYNEQFF
.	.	TRBV28	TRBJ2-3	TGTGCCAGCAGTTTGGATACGCAGTATTTT	CASSLDTQYF
.	.	TRBV5-1	TRBJ2-1	TGCGCCAGCAGCGGAACGACTACATTCTCCTACAATGAGCAGTTCTTC	CASSGTTTFSYNEQFF
.	.	TRBV5-1	TRBJ1-5	TGCGCCAGCAGCTTGGTCCCGGGGGGCAAGCCCCAGCATTTT	CASSLVPGGKPQHF
.	.	TRBV7-2	TRBJ2-7	TGTGCCAGCAGCAACTCCGGGACTCCCTACGAGCAGTACTTC	CASSNSGTPYEQYF
.	.	TRBV2	TRBJ1-3	TGTGCCAGCGTCGCGGGGGCCGCAGGTAGAAACACCATATATTTT	CASVAGAAGRNTIYF
.	TRBD1	TRBV19	TRBJ2-7	TGTGCCAGTAGTCCCCCGGGCAGGGGGCGAAACGAGCAGTACTTC	CASSPPGRGRNEQYF
.	.	TRBV6-6	TRBJ2-5	TGTGCCAGCAGTCGACTGACAGGGAGGGAGACCCAGTACTTC	CASSRLTGRETQYF
.	.	TRBV28	TRBJ2-2	TGTGCCAGCAAACCGGGCAGGAACACCGGGGAGCTGTTTTTT	CASKPGRNTGELFF
.	.	TRBV28	TRBJ2-7	TGTGCCAGCAGTCTAGATCAGAACGAGCAGTACTTC	CASSLDQNEQYF
.	.	TRBV7-8	TRBJ1-5	TGTGCCAGCAGCTTAACAGGCGGGGGGTATCAGCCCCAGCATTTT	CASSLTGGGYQPQHF
few	.	TRBV7-2	TRBJ1-2	TGTGCCAGCAGCTTAACAGGGACCTATGGCTACACCTTC	CASSLTGTYGYTF
.	.	TRBV2	TRBJ1-5	TGTGCCAGCAGCGGCGCGGGCAATCAGCCCCAGCATTTT	CASSGAGNQPQHF
.	.	TRBV4-1	TRBJ1-2	TGCGCCAGCAGCCAAGGCCGGGGGAGATATAGTGGCTACACCTTC	CASSQGRGRYSGYTF
.	TRBD1	TRBV19	TRBJ1-5	TGTGCCAGTAGCGTGGGACAGTATAGCAATCAGCCCCAGCATTTT	CASSVGQYSNQPQHF
few	.	TRBV5-1	TRBJ1-1	TGCGCCAGCACCTCGCTGCAGGGCGGAAACACTGAAGCTTTCTTT	CASTSLQGGNTEAFF
.	.	TRBV6-6	TRBJ2-2	TGTGCCAGCAGTTACAGAGCTTCATCGCGTTTT	CASSYRASSRF
.	TRBD2	TRBV28	TRBJ2-7	TGTGCCAGCAGTTTGGGGGGGAGGGCTAGCGAGCAGTACTTC	CASSLGGRASEQYF
.	TRBD2	TRBV28	TRBJ2-7	TGTGCCAGCACCCCGGCTAGCGGCTCCTACGAGCAGTACTTC	CASTPASGSYEQYF
.	TRBD2	TRBV6-5	TRBJ2-3	TGTGCTAGCGGGGGGGCGGCTAGCACAGATACGCAGTATTTT	CASGGAASTDTQYF
.	TRBD1	TRBV5-8	TRBJ2-3	TGTGCCAGCAGCTTGGGACAGGGTACCGCAGATACGCAGTATTTT	CASSLGQGTADTQYF
.	TRBD1	TRBV6-1	TRBJ1-4	TGTGCCAGCAGTGAATGGACAGGCTCTAATGAAAAACTGTTTTTT	CASSEWTGSNEKLFF
.	.	TRBV6-5	TRBJ2-7	TGTGCCAGCAGTTACACCGGGTCAGTCGACTACGAGCAGTACTTC	CASSYTGSVDYEQYF
.	.	TRBV6-5	TRBJ2-6	TGTGCCAGCAGTACACAGGGCTCTGGGGCCAACGTCCTGACTTTC	CASSTQGSGANVLTF
.	TRBD1	TRBV5-1	TRBJ1-2	TGCGCCAGCAGGAGTCTCCCAGGGGGCGACTATGGCTACACCTTC	CASRSLPGGDYGYTF
.	.	TRBV7-9	TRBJ1-6	TGTGCCAGCAGTCAGGGGCTTGGGAATTCACCCCTCCACTTT	CASSQGLGNSPLHF
.	.	TRBV7-9	TRBJ1-4	TGTGCCAGCAGCCCAAGCGCTGAAAAACTGTTTTTT	CASSPSAEKLFF
once	TRBD1	TRBV7-9	TRBJ2-1	TGTGCCAGCAGCTTTCAGGGGGCTTCCTACAATGAGCAGTTCTTC	CASSFQGASYNEQFF
.	TRBD1	TRBV27	TRBJ2-7	TGTGCCAGCAGTTTAGGGACAGGGCCGGGGGAGCAGTACTTC	CASSLGTGPGEQYF
.	TRBD2	TRBV28	TRBJ2-7	TGTGCCAGCAGTTTAGGACTAGCGGGGACCTACGAGCAGTACTTC	CASSLGLAGTYEQYF
.	.	TRBV6-2/TRBV6-3	TRBJ1-2	TGTGCCAGCAGTTACCCCAGCTATGGCTACACCTTC	CASSYPSYGYTF
few	.	TRBV10-3	TRBJ2-7	TGTGCCATCAGTCACGGATACGAGCAGTACTTC	CAISHGYEQYF
.	.	TRBV10-3	TRBJ1-1	TGTGCCATCGGCAGAAGTCGGGACACTGAAGCTTTCTTT	CAIGRSRDTEAFF
.	.	TRBV6-5	TRBJ1-5	TGTGCCAGCAGTTACTACCCGGGCGGGACCCAGCATTTT	CASSYYPGGTQHF
.	.	TRBV21-1	TRBJ2-7	TGTGCCAGCAGAACAGGACAGGGTGGCTACGAGCAGTACTTC	CASRTGQGGYEQYF
.	TRBD1	TRBV27	TRBJ1-1	TGTGCCAGCAGTTTATCTTGGGACAGGAAGACTGAAGCTTTCTTT	CASSLSWDRKTEAFF
.	.	TRBV5-1	TRBJ2-1	TGCGCCAGCAGCTTGGAGCGTCCTTCTAATGAGCAGTTCTTC	CASSLERPSNEQFF
.	TRBD2	TRBV11-3	TRBJ2-2	TGTGCCAGCAGCTTATCTGCGGGAGGCACCGGGGAGCTGTTTTTT	CASSLSAGGTGELFF
.	.	TRBV21-1	TRBJ1-6	TGTGCCAGCAGCGCCCGACAGGGAAGGAATTCACCCCTCCACTTT	CASSARQGRNSPLHF
.	.	TRBV6-5	TRBJ1-5	TGTGCCAGCAGTTCACAGGGAAGGGGCAATCAGCCCCAGCATTTT	CASSSQGRGNQPQHF
once	.	TRBV5-1	TRBJ2-7	TGCGCCAGCAGCTGGGGAGCGGTGAGCTCCTACGAGCAGTACTTC	CASSWGAVSSYEQYF
.	.	TRBV12-3/TRBV12-4	TRBJ2-1	TGTGCCAGCAGTTTTTGGTCGGGGAATGAGCAGTTCTTC	CASSFWSGNEQFF
.	.	TRBV28	TRBJ1-2	TGTGCCAGCAACCCCCTGGTGAGCGGCCCGATCTATGGCTACACCTTC	CASNPLVSGPIYGYTF
.	TRBD2	TRBV5-6	TRBJ2-1	TGTGCCAGCAGCCTCCGGGGGGGACCCTACAATGAGCAGTTCTTC	CASSLRGGPYNEQFF
.	TRBD2	TRBV27	TRBJ2-1	TGTGCCAGCATCGGGGGGACTAGCGGGAGGCCGGGGGGAAATGAGCAGTTCTTC	CASIGGTSGRPGGNEQFF